The entry below gives a single TCR beta chain sequence along with its context. The record originates from a study of blood T cell repertoires in COVID-19. Study-wide background: Acute and convalescent COVID-19 samples came from the United States, Italy and Spain. T cells, B-cell-depleted T cells, or PBMCs supplied cDNA or gDNA.

Data came from immunoSEQ multiplex PCR; TCRdb stores just in-frame clones and leaves some out. The sample lists around 140,000 clones; 85% to 90% were seen once. The material sequenced was PBMCs or T cells enriched from blood (not recorded which). The sequence was obtained from a man aged 55 to 70 who had recovered from COVID-19.

In nucleotides, the CDR3 is TGTGCCAGCAAGGCTAGCGGTAGTACCTACGAGCAGTACTTC. This gives the protein CASKASGSTYEQYF. The chain couples TRBV2 to TRBJ2-7; 7 bases agree with TRBD2. The CDR3 is made up of 14 amino acids. Germline assignment: CDR1 SNHLY and CDR2 FYNNEI. J lost 2 bases, V lost 7 bases, and 8 bases had no gene match.